What follows describes a single T cell receptor (beta chain). The antigen is not known. The sample is drawn from a study of CD8 T cells in Susac syndrome. Study observations and caveats: The TCR sequencing and HLA analysis in the study involved a relatively small number of individuals, as the study acknowledged.

Sequencing of TCR beta was carried out in blood CD8+ and CD4+ T cells. Through negative isolation, CD4+ and CD8+ T cells were obtained, while TEMRA cells were enriched using FACS. With random hexamers, reverse transcription was performed on about 0.5 to 1 ug of RNA. With immunoSEQ multiplex PCR, TCR beta CDR3 was amplified across 54 Vbeta and 13 Jbeta. A single record per CDR3 protein comes from TCRdb applying MiXCR to the immunoSEQ multiplex PCR reads. Among 150,000 to 200,000 distinct CDR3 sequences listed, around 93% were seen once. The V gene end was trimmed by 2 bases and the J gene end by 4 bases; junction bases not matched to a gene: 4. The CDR3 is 13 residues long. CDR1 GTSNPN and CDR2 SVGIG come from the germline V gene (reference sequence).

This clonotype was sampled from a human donor with multiple sclerosis. This chain links TRBV30 with TRBJ1-2; 7 bases map to TRBD1. The sequencing sample was made of CD4+ T cells from PBMCs. The CDR3 DNA reads TGTGCCTGGAGTTTAGGACAGGCCTATGGCTACACCTTC. Its protein is CAWSLGQAYGYTF. The full variable domain, completed using reference TRBV30 and TRBJ1-2, is SQTIHQWPATLVQPVGSPLSLECTVEGTSNPNLYWYRQAAGRGLQLLFYSVGIGQISSEVPQNLSASRPQDRQFILSSKKLLLSDSGFYLCAWSLGQAYGYTFGSGTRLTVV.